A selection of T cell receptor beta chains follows, all from one sample in a study of cytomegalovirus exposure and HLA in healthy donors. TCRdb's table, derived via immunoSEQ multiplex PCR, lists solely in-frame clones and lacks some. This sample has about 120,000 clones, with 75% found just once. The sequencing sample was made of PBMCs. These receptors came from a woman between 18 and 30 years old in good health and CMV-seronegative. CDR3s include the opening cysteine and the closing phenylalanine or tryptophan. D genes are given only for firm matches. Size tells how often a clone was seen (once, few, many) or the class of an expanded clone, and some rows leave it out.

j_call: TRBJ1-1
d_call: TRBD1
clone_size: -
v_call: TRBV13
cdr3_nt: TGTGCCAGCAGCTTAGGGGCTAGGGGGCTGCGAGCTTTCTTT
cdr3_aa: CASSLGARGLRAFF

j_call: TRBJ2-7
d_call: -
clone_size: -
v_call: TRBV6-6
cdr3_nt: TGTGCCAGCAGTTACTCCCGGACAAGCTACGAGCAGTACTTC
cdr3_aa: CASSYSRTSYEQYF

j_call: TRBJ1-5
d_call: TRBD1
clone_size: -
v_call: TRBV19
cdr3_nt: TGTGCCAGTAGTATAGTACAGGGGAATCAGCCCCAGCATTTT
cdr3_aa: CASSIVQGNQPQHF

j_call: TRBJ1-2
d_call: -
clone_size: -
v_call: TRBV6-1
cdr3_nt: TGTGCCAGCAACAATAACTATGGCTACACCTTC
cdr3_aa: CASNNNYGYTF

j_call: TRBJ1-5
d_call: TRBD1
clone_size: -
v_call: TRBV7-8
cdr3_nt: TGTGCCAGCAGGGAGAAGACAGGGGAGAGCAATCAGCCCCAGCATTTT
cdr3_aa: CASREKTGESNQPQHF

j_call: TRBJ1-6
d_call: -
clone_size: few
v_call: TRBV5-4
cdr3_nt: TGTGCCAGCAGCTTGGGGGAGCCTAATTCACCCCTCCACTTT
cdr3_aa: CASSLGEPNSPLHF

j_call: TRBJ1-5
d_call: -
clone_size: -
v_call: TRBV30
cdr3_nt: TGTGCCTGGAGCCCCGACAGTATGATTCAGCCCCAGCATTTT
cdr3_aa: CAWSPDSMIQPQHF

j_call: TRBJ1-5
d_call: TRBD1
clone_size: -
v_call: TRBV28
cdr3_nt: TGTGCCAGCAGTTTATCCAGGGGGTTTCTTCAGCCCCAGCATTTT
cdr3_aa: CASSLSRGFLQPQHF

j_call: TRBJ1-1
d_call: -
clone_size: -
v_call: TRBV10-3
cdr3_nt: TGTGCCATCAGTGATCGTTCCCTGGGGAGCACTGAAGCTTTCTTT
cdr3_aa: CAISDRSLGSTEAFF

j_call: TRBJ1-4
d_call: -
clone_size: once
v_call: TRBV5-1
cdr3_nt: TGCGCCAGCAGCTTGGGACAGTCTAATGAAAAACTGTTTTTT
cdr3_aa: CASSLGQSNEKLFF

j_call: TRBJ1-5
d_call: TRBD1
clone_size: -
v_call: TRBV10-3
cdr3_nt: TGTGCCATCAGTGTTACAGGGGGCGGTCAGCCCCAGCATTTT
cdr3_aa: CAISVTGGGQPQHF

j_call: TRBJ2-6
d_call: -
clone_size: -
v_call: TRBV9
cdr3_nt: TGTGCCAGCAGCGTAGGACGGGCGGGCTCTGGGGCCAACGTCCTGACTTTC
cdr3_aa: CASSVGRAGSGANVLTF

j_call: TRBJ2-6
d_call: TRBD1
clone_size: few
v_call: TRBV4-1
cdr3_nt: TGCGCCAGCAGCCAAGAGTTAAGCACAGGGGGGAGCTCTGGGGCCAACGTCCTGACTTTC
cdr3_aa: CASSQELSTGGSSGANVLTF

j_call: TRBJ2-3
d_call: -
clone_size: -
v_call: TRBV18
cdr3_nt: TGTGCCGCAGGGCCCGGGAGCACAGATACGCAGTATTTT
cdr3_aa: CAAGPGSTDTQYF

j_call: TRBJ2-7
d_call: TRBD1
clone_size: -
v_call: TRBV29-1
cdr3_nt: TGCAGCGTTGTTTCCACGACAGGGGTTGGCTACGAGCAGTACTTC
cdr3_aa: CSVVSTTGVGYEQYF

j_call: TRBJ1-1
d_call: -
clone_size: -
v_call: TRBV2
cdr3_nt: TGTGCCAGCAGTGATGCAGGGATCACTGAAGCTTTCTTT
cdr3_aa: CASSDAGITEAFF

j_call: TRBJ2-6
d_call: -
clone_size: -
v_call: TRBV11-2
cdr3_nt: TGTGCCAGCAGCTTAGATCTACAGACTGGGGCCAACGTCCTGACTTTC
cdr3_aa: CASSLDLQTGANVLTF

j_call: TRBJ2-2
d_call: -
clone_size: once
v_call: TRBV29-1
cdr3_nt: TGCAGCGCCCAGGTCCCCGGGGAGCTGTTTTTT
cdr3_aa: CSAQVPGELFF

j_call: TRBJ1-1
d_call: TRBD1
clone_size: -
v_call: TRBV5-1
cdr3_nt: TGCGCCAGCAATCACAGACAGGGAACCGCTCGGACGACTTTCTTT
cdr3_aa: CASNHRQGTARTTFF

j_call: TRBJ1-2
d_call: -
clone_size: -
v_call: TRBV30
cdr3_nt: TGTGCCTGGAGGGCCACCTCGACAGGTACCGGCTACACCTTC
cdr3_aa: CAWRATSTGTGYTF

j_call: TRBJ1-1
d_call: TRBD1
clone_size: few
v_call: TRBV7-9
cdr3_nt: TGTTCCAGCAGACAGGGTGGCACTGAAGCTTTCTTT
cdr3_aa: CSSRQGGTEAFF

j_call: TRBJ1-1
d_call: -
clone_size: -
v_call: TRBV5-1
cdr3_nt: TGCGCCAGCAGCGTGGCAGGGTACACTGAAGCTTTCTTT
cdr3_aa: CASSVAGYTEAFF